This passage covers 21 T cell receptor beta chains from one sample sequenced in a study of T cell responses to AZD1222 COVID-19 vaccine (dated by TCRdb to the early 2020s). The meaning of the sample's time point label: baseline before first vaccination. The library was made by the immunoSEQ multiplex PCR assay. Entries here come from immuneACCESS through TCRdb and include only in-frame sequences with V and J called. Some clones fail to appear in such tables; in the studies checked, an unresolved V gene covers under half of the shortfall, and the cause of the remainder is unknown. This sample comprises some 150,000 clones, about nine tenths of them detected only once. Of the sample, about 4.8% falls within the top ten clones. Source: peripheral blood, taken on day 0 of AZD1222 vaccination. These receptors were obtained from an adult in good health.

The V and J genes are TRBV20-1 and TRBJ2-7; possible D gene TRBD2, 5 bases. The V end was cut by 6 bases, the J end by 4 bases, with 10 bases between. The germline V gene encodes CDR1 DFQATT and CDR2 SNEGSKA (reference sequence). The CDR3 spans 11 residues. CDR3 nucleotides: TGCAGTGCCGAGACTAAATACGAGCAGTACTTC. Translation: CSAETKYEQYF.

This rearrangement joins TRBV7-2 to TRBJ2-7; D assignment may be TRBD1 or TRBD2 (6 bases each). Germline CDR1 reads SGHTA; CDR2 reads FQGNSA. This CDR3 has 15 amino acids. Trimming removed 8 bases at V and 5 bases at J, with 22 bases between. The CDR3 reads CASGRKGGALHEQYF. The CDR3, as DNA: TGTGCCAGCGGCAGAAAGGGGGGAGCTCTCCACGAGCAGTACTTC.

The chain has TRBV28 and TRBJ2-1; 7 nucleotides align to TRBD1. The CDR3 spans 15 residues. The germline CDR1 and CDR2 sequences are MDHEN and SYDVKM. V dropped 4 bases and J dropped 3; count of bases not matched to a gene: 6. Here the CDR3 DNA reads TGTGCCAGCAGTTATCTACAGGGGCACTACAATGAGCAGTTCTTC. Amino acids: CASSYLQGHYNEQFF.

Details on this clone: This specimen includes other DNA sequences encoding the same CDR3. The rearrangement joins TRBV28 to TRBJ1-3; D perhaps matches TRBD1 (6 bases). V shed 2 bases and J shed 4 bases, with 9 bases lying between them. The CDR3 consists of 14 residues. Germline CDR1 is MDHEN and CDR2 is SYDVKM. The CDR3 reads CASSLTGTGNTIYF. The CDR3 DNA follows: TGTGCCAGCAGTTTAACAGGGACCGGAAACACCATATATTTT.

The V call is TRBV5-5, the J call TRBJ2-3; the D gene is possibly TRBD1 (6 bases). CDR3 size: 14 residues. Between the trimmed V and J ends, which lost 4 bases and 3 bases, there was a span of 12 bases. Germline V gene sequence: CDR1 SGHKS, CDR2 YYEKEE (reference sequence). The CDR3 sequence: CASSPTGRTDTQYF. CDR3 in DNA: TGTGCCAGCAGCCCGACAGGAAGGACAGATACGCAGTATTTT.

The V call is TRBV4-1, the J call TRBJ1-6, with D maybe TRBD1 (6 bases). V was pared by 1 base and J by 7 bases, with 14 bases between. The CDR3 is 16 residues long. Germline CDR1 reads MGHRA; CDR2 reads YSYEKL. The DNA of the CDR3 is TGCGCCAGCAGCCAAGTAGGGGGGCGAGAGAATTCACCCCTCCACTTT. It is translated as CASSQVGGRENSPLHF.

This chain links TRBV5-5 with TRBJ1-1, with D unresolved. Germline CDR1 reads SGHKS; CDR2 reads YYEKEE (reference sequence). CDR3 length: 11 residues. Trimming removed 4 bases at V and 5 bases at J, with 6 bases between. The CDR3 protein is CASSPQTEAFF. In DNA form, the CDR3 reads TGTGCCAGCAGCCCACAGACTGAAGCTTTCTTT.

This clone was counted a single time. This rearrangement joins TRBV7-9 to TRBJ2-6; tentative D call: TRBD1 (5 bases). Germline V gene sequence: CDR1 SEHNR, CDR2 FQNEAQ (reference sequence). The CDR3 is 17 residues long. V was clipped by 4 bases and J by 5 bases, with 18 bases between them. CDR3 region: CASSSPRQGLRANVLTF. The CDR3 nucleotides read TGTGCCAGCAGCTCCCCCCGGCAGGGTCTGAGGGCCAACGTCCTGACTTTC.

The J gene is TRBJ2-1, the V gene TRBV11-2; 8 positions match TRBD2. Germline CDR1 reads SGHAT; CDR2 reads FQNNGV. The CDR3 is 17 amino acids. V gave up 6 bases and J gave up 6 bases; unmatched junction bases: 16. In nucleotides, the CDR3 is TGTGCCAGCAGTCAATTCGGGGAGCGGGAGATAGGCAATGAGCAGTTCTTC. Protein product: CASSQFGEREIGNEQFF. Looking up the rest from reference TRBV11-2 and TRBJ2-1 gives the full variable domain: EAGVAQSPRYKIIEKRQSVAFWCNPISGHATLYWYQQILGQGPKLLIQFQNNGVVDDSQLPKDRFSAERLKGVDSTLKIQPAKLEDSAVYLCASSQFGEREIGNEQFFGPGTRLTVL.

The chain uses TRBV3-1 (or the pseudogene TRBV3-2) and TRBJ1-2; TRBD1 might be the D (5 bases). The V end lost 3 bases, the J end lost 8 bases, and 13 bases lay between the germline ends. Germline lookup yields CDR1 LGHDT and CDR2 YNNKEL (reference sequence). This CDR3 contains 13 residues. The CDR3 reads CASSHLKGNGYTF. The CDR3 DNA reads as TGTGCCAGCAGCCACTTAAAGGGGAACGGCTACACCTTC.

This rearrangement joins TRBV18 to TRBJ1-4; possibly TRBD1 for D (5 bases). Germline CDR1 reads KGHSH; CDR2 reads LQKENI. The CDR3 totals 15 residues. V lost 4 bases and J lost 4, with 13 bases in between. CDR3 sequence (DNA): TGTGCCAGCTCACTACGGGACGGCCGTAATGAAAAACTGTTTTTT. Protein: CASSLRDGRNEKLFF. The variable domain in full, with the rest retrieved from reference TRBV18 and TRBJ1-4, is NAGVMQNPRHLVRRRGQEARLRCSPMKGHSHVYWYRQLPEEGLKFMVYLQKENIIDESGMPKERFSAEFPKEGPSILRIQQVVRGDSAAYFCASSLRDGRNEKLFFGSGTQLSVL.

The chain has TRBV6-1 and TRBJ1-5; D unclear. Germline loops: CDR1 MNHNS, CDR2 SASEGT. The V end lost 2 bases, the J end lost 4 bases, and 3 bases lay between the germline ends. CDR3 size: 12 residues. The CDR3 here is CASSELNQPQHF. The CDR3, as DNA: TGTGCCAGCAGTGAACTAAATCAGCCCCAGCATTTT.

The chain carries TRBV3-1 (or the pseudogene TRBV3-2) and TRBJ2-5; the match to TRBD2 covers 9 bases. The CDR3 totals 14 residues. Germline values: CDR1 LGHDT, CDR2 YNNKEL (reference sequence). V shed 0 bases and J 9 bases; nucleotides not matched to a gene: 5. The CDR3 sequence: CASSQEGTSRAQYF. The CDR3 DNA follows: TGTGCCAGCAGCCAAGAAGGGACTAGCAGGGCCCAGTACTTC.

The V and J genes are TRBV6-6 and TRBJ1-2; TRBD1 matches at 7 bases. Germline loops: CDR1 MNHNY, CDR2 SVGAGI (reference sequence). After removal of 6 bases from V and 2 bases from J, the junction contained 6 bases not matched to a gene. This CDR3 is 14 amino acids long. The CDR3 loop reads CASSHRGLNYGYTF. Here the CDR3 DNA reads TGTGCCAGCAGCCACAGGGGCTTGAACTATGGCTACACCTTC.

The chain recombines TRBV7-8 with TRBJ1-2, with TRBD1 matching over 10 bases. Germline V gives CDR1 SGHVS, CDR2 FQNEAQ. The length of the CDR3 is 14 residues. V lost 5 bases, J lost 6 bases, and 6 bases stayed unmatched. CDR3 coding DNA: TGTGCCAGCAGCCCGGGACAGGGGTTAGATGGCTACACCTTC. It codes for CASSPGQGLDGYTF.

This rearrangement joins TRBV7-9 to TRBJ1-6, with D possibly being TRBD1 (6 bases). Germline V CDR1 and CDR2: SEHNR, FQNEAQ (reference sequence). The V end was cut by 4 bases, the J end by 0 bases, with 10 bases between. This CDR3 region has 16 residues. The CDR3: CASSWGQSSYNSPLHF. In nucleotides, the CDR3 is TGTGCCAGCAGCTGGGGGCAGAGCTCCTATAATTCACCCCTCCACTTT.

CDR3 sequence: CASSLSRTGGSYGYTF. CDR3 DNA: TGTGCCAGCAGTTTATCGCGGACAGGGGGCTCCTATGGCTACACCTTC. V and J are TRBV27 and TRBJ1-2; 11 bases match TRBD1. The CDR3 is 16 residues long. CDR1 and CDR2 from the germline V gene are MNHEY and SMNVEV (reference sequence). The J segment lost 4 bases and the V segment lost 0 bases, leaving 4 bases of the junction unmatched.

The V and J genes are TRBV7-8 and TRBJ2-3; D is unclear. Between the trimmed V and J ends, which lost 5 bases and 1 base, there was a span of 13 bases. The CDR3 extends over 15 amino acids. The germline CDR1 and CDR2 sequences are SGHVS and FQNEAQ. For the CDR3, the DNA is TGTGCCAGCAGCACCCTTAATGCGGGCACAGATACGCAGTATTTT. This gives the protein CASSTLNAGTDTQYF.

The chain recombines TRBV21-1 with TRBJ2-1; the table's D call TRBD1 went unverified against the DNA. TRBV21-1 is marked as a pseudogene. CDR3 length: 16 amino acids. The CDR3 loop reads CASSTRDRGGNNEQFF. As DNA, the CDR3 is TGTGCCAGCAGCACTCGGGACAGGGGGGGGAACAATGAGCAGTTCTTC.

The rearrangement joins TRBV14 to TRBJ2-1; a weak D match, TRBD2 (6 bases). Germline values: CDR1 SGHDN, CDR2 FVKESK. The CDR3 is made up of 15 amino acids. Trimming removed 2 bases at V and 10 bases at J, with 18 bases between. This CDR3 reads CASSQRAGLEGEQFF. For the CDR3, the DNA is TGTGCCAGCAGCCAAAGGGCGGGGCTGGAGGGCGAGCAGTTCTTC.

The V and J genes are TRBV6-5 and TRBJ2-7; TRBD2 agrees at 10 bases. The germline V gene has CDR1 MNHEY and CDR2 SVGAGI. The CDR3 has 15 residues. The V gene end was trimmed by 5 bases and the J gene end by 2 bases; junction bases not matched to a gene: 6. The CDR3 DNA follows: TGTGCCAGCAGTAATAGCGGGGGGCTCGCCTACGAGCAGTACTTC. This translates into CASSNSGGLAYEQYF.